This TCR beta chain was recovered during a study of OX40 agonist ivuxolimab in advanced cancers. This CDR3 has 18 amino acids. Per germline, CDR1 ENHRY and CDR2 SYGVKD. The germline V and J ends were trimmed by 4 bases and 0 bases, with 20 bases remaining between them. Study outcomes and limitations: There were also nonresponders showing low normalized T-cell clonal expansion.

Regarding this clone: Its antigen remains unidentified.

TCRdb's copy holds only in-frame clones and misses some; the assay was immunoSEQ multiplex PCR. The repertoire holds roughly 40,000 clones, with more than 75% as singletons. This receptor was identified in an adult with an advanced solid tumor such as melanoma, head and neck, liver or kidney cancer. The starting material was CD4+ or CD8+ T cells sorted from blood, obtained in a trial of the OX40 agonist ivuxolimab. This chain joins TRBV10-3 and TRBJ2-3, with D possibly TRBD2 on 6 matching bases. CDR3 DNA sequence: TGTGCCATCAGTGGGAGGGTGTCGGGAATTGAAAGCACAGATACGCAGTATTTT. It specifies CAISGRVSGIESTDTQYF.